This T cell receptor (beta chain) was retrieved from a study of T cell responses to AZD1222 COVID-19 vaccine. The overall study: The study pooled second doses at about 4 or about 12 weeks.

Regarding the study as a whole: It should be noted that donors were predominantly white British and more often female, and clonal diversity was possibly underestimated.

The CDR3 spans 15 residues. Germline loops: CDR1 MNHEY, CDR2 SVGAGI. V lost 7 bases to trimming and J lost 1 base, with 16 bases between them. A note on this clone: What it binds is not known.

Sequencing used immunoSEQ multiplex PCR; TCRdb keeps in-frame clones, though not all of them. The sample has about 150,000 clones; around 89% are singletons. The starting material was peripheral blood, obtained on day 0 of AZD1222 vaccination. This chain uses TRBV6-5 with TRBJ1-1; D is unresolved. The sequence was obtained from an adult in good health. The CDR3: CASNAGGAGNTEAFF. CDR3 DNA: TGTGCCAGCAACGCTGGCGGAGCTGGGAACACTGAAGCTTTCTTT.